This TCR beta chain was observed in a study of shared clonotypes between healthy human individuals. Worth noting for this clone: Its antigen is not known.

TCRdb keeps only in-frame clones here, not all; method: immunoSEQ multiplex PCR. The sample records some 2,000,000 clones, under 97% being singletons. Study results and caveats: What limited the represented genetic and exposure-history diversity was the small number of donors. Clonotype sharing across several donors was observed for around 5.1% of naive CD4 clonotypes. Rarefaction curves obtained for sorted subsets showed sequencing incomplete despite large depth. Only blood underwent sampling, and tissue repertoires likely differ.

Looked up from germline, CDR1 is MDHEN and CDR2 is SYDVKM. Trimming cost V 2 bases and J 6 bases, with 10 bases left between them. This CDR3 region has 13 residues. The V gene is TRBV28, the J gene TRBJ1-2, with a weak D call TRBD1 (6 bases). This clonotype was sampled from a man younger than 30 in good health. Input material: naive CD4+ T cells sorted from blood. Subset here: CD45RA+ positively selected. The CDR3 spells CASSLEGVHGYTF. CDR3 sequence (DNA): TGTGCCAGCAGTTTAGAGGGGGTGCATGGCTACACCTTC.